Below, 5 T cell receptor beta chains from the same sample are listed, as sequenced in a study of blood T cells in healthy people across ages. A second PCR, run for 7 to 11 cycles, used a sample-barcoded 5' primer plus a J-beta primer mix. MiXCR, applied by TCRdb to the 5' RACE reads, yields one record per CDR3 protein. This table holds about 620,000 distinct CDR3 sequences, approximately 52% found once. The material sequenced was blood. These receptors originate from a woman of 80 years or more in good health.

This clonotype was detected ten times or more. V gene TRBV28 combines with J gene TRBJ2-5; no clear D. V was cut by 7 bases and J by 5 bases, with 8 bases left in between. CDR1 MDHEN and CDR2 SYDVKM come from the germline V gene. The CDR3 runs 11 residues. In DNA, the CDR3 is TGTGCCAGCACTTCAGTGGAGACCCAGTACTTC. It is translated as CASTSVETQYF. Complete variable domain (other parts from reference TRBV28 and TRBJ2-5): DVKVTQSSRYLVKRTGEKVFLECVQDMDHENMFWYRQDPGLGLRLIYFSYDVKMKEKGDIPEGYSVSREKKERFSLILESASTNQTSMYLCASTSVETQYFGPGTRLLVL.

The rearrangement uses TRBV7-9 and TRBJ1-1; D unclear. The CDR3 totals 12 residues. Germline CDR1 SEHNR, CDR2 FQNEAQ (reference sequence). V lost 8 bases to trimming and J lost 4 bases, with 11 bases between them. CDR3 sequence (DNA): TGTGCCAGCGACTCAGATACCACTGAAGCTTTCTTT. Translated: CASDSDTTEAFF.

This clonotype was seen ten or more times. The J gene is TRBJ2-7, the V gene TRBV9, with D perhaps TRBD2 (7 bases). CDR3 size: 14 residues. CDR1 and CDR2 from the germline V gene are SGDLS and YYNGEE. Between the trimmed V and J ends, which lost 1 base and 2 bases, there was a span of 10 bases. The CDR3 protein is CASSVRGGAYEQYF. The CDR3 nucleotides read TGTGCCAGCAGCGTAAGAGGGGGGGCCTACGAGCAGTACTTC.

This clonotype was counted once. The V and J genes are TRBV29-1 and TRBJ2-7, with 7 nucleotides matching TRBD1. V shed 0 bases and J 2 bases; nucleotides not matched to a gene: 7. The CDR3 runs 15 residues. Germline loops: CDR1 SQVTM, CDR2 ANQGSEA. The CDR3 reads CSVEETGTETYEQYF. CDR3 bases: TGCAGCGTTGAAGAGACCGGGACAGAAACCTACGAGCAGTACTTC.

The chain carries TRBV7-2 and TRBJ1-4; TRBD1 might be the D (5 bases). With 5 bases removed from V and 6 bases from J, the gap between germline ends came to 13 bases. The CDR3 contains 14 residues. Germline V gives CDR1 SGHTA, CDR2 FQGNSA. The CDR3 spells CASSPRGRDEKLFF. CDR3 nucleotides: TGTGCCAGCAGCCCTCGGGGGAGGGATGAAAAACTGTTTTTT.